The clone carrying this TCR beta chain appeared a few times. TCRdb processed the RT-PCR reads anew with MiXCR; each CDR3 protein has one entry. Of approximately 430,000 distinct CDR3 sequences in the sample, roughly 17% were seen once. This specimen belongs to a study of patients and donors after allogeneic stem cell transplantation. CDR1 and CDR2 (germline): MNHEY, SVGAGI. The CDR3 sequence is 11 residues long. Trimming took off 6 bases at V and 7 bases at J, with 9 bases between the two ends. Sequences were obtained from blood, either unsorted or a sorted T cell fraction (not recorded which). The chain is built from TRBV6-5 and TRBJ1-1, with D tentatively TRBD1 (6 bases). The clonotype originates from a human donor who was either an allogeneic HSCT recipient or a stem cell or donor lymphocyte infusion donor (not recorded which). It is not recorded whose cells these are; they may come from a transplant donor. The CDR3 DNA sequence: TGTGCCAGCAGCCAGGGGTATGAAGCTTTCTTT. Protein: CASSQGYEAFF.